These 5 T cell receptor beta chains were sequenced from one sample in a study of monozygotic twins with inflammatory bowel disease. TCRdb re-called the 5' RACE reads; one entry per CDR3 protein, DNA not given. Here the sample table reports approximately 400,000 distinct CDR3 sequences. The material sequenced was blood. These receptors were collected from a human donor with ulcerative colitis or Crohn's disease, or a healthy co-twin of an affected twin (not recorded which).

This chain joins TRBV3-1 and TRBJ1-1. CDR1 and CDR2 (germline): LGHDT, YNNKEL (reference sequence). The CDR3 spans 15 residues. The CDR3 protein is CASSLRVSVGTEAFF.

V gene TRBV29-1 combines with J gene TRBJ2-7; TCRdb outputs TRBD1, but without DNA this stays unchecked. Germline CDR1 SQVTM, CDR2 ANQGSEA. There are 14 residues in the CDR3. This chain's CDR3 is CSVERGRGSSEQYF.

V and J are TRBV7-9 and TRBJ2-2. The CDR3 is made up of 16 amino acids. Germline V CDR1 and CDR2: SEHNR, FQNEAQ (reference sequence). This CDR3 is CASSSPVAGNTGELFF.

CDR3 region: CASSISGTYEQYF. The chain recombines TRBV19 with TRBJ2-7; TCRdb proposes TRBD2, but this gene call is untestable without DNA. This CDR3 is built from 13 residues. In germline, CDR1 is LNHDA, CDR2 SQIVND (reference sequence).

V gene TRBV19 combines with J gene TRBJ2-3; the TCRdb call, TRBD2, lacks DNA for checking. The germline gives CDR1 LNHDA, CDR2 SQIVND (reference sequence). The CDR3 length is 16 residues. The CDR3: CASTPLGGGGTDTQYF.